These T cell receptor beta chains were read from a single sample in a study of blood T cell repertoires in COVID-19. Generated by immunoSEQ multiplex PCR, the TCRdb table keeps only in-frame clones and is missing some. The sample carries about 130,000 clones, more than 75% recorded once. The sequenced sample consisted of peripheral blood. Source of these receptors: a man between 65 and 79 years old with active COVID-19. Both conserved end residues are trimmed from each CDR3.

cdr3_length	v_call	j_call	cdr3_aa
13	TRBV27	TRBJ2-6	ASSFRTSGANVLT
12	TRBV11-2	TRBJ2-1	ASSSDSNYNEQF
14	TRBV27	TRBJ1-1	ASSSPRRGPTTEAF
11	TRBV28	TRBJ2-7	ASGFGTAYEQY
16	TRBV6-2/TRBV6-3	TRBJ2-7	ASSRSISGRAENDEQY
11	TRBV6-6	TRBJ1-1	ASSAQENTEAF
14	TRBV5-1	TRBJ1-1	ASSLLEGQGSTEAF
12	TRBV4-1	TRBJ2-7	ASSQASRGGEQY
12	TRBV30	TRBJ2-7	AWNAFSSSYEQY
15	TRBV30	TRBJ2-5	AWSGGLAGGIKETQY
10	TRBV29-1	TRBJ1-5	SVEEGGQPQH
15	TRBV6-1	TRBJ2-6	ASSATGGSSGANVLT
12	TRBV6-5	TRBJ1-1	ASRSGGALLKAF
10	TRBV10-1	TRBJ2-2	ATLSNTGELF
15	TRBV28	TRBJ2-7	ASSSISSGRALYEQY
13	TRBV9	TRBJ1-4	ASSPEAVPNEKLF
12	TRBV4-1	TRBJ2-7	ASSQDREVDEQY
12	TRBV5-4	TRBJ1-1	ASSGINRNTEAF
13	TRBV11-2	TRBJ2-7	ASSFVGGTGYEQY
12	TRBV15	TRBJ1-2	ATSASPNTYGYT